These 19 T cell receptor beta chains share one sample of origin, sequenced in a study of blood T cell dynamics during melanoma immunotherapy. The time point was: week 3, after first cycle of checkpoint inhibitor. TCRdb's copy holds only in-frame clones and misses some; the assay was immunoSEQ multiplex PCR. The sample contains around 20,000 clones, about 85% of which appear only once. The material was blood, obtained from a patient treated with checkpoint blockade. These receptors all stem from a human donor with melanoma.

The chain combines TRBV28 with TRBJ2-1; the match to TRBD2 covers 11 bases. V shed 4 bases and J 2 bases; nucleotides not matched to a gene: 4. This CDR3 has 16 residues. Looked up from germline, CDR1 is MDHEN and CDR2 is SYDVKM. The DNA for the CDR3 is TGTGCCAGCAGTTCCTATAGCGGGAGGGCCTACAATGAGCAGTTCTTC. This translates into CASSSYSGRAYNEQFF. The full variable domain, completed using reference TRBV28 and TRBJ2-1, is DVKVTQSSRYLVKRTGEKVFLECVQDMDHENMFWYRQDPGLGLRLIYFSYDVKMKEKGDIPEGYSVSREKKERFSLILESASTNQTSMYLCASSSYSGRAYNEQFFGPGTRLTVL.

The CDR3 loop is CASSQEGDWHTEAFF. The CDR3 coding sequence is TGCGCCAGCAGCCAAGAGGGCGACTGGCACACTGAAGCTTTCTTT. The rearrangement links TRBV4-3 to TRBJ1-1; D gene uncertain. Germline loops: CDR1 LGHNA, CDR2 YSLEER. The CDR3 spans 15 residues. V dropped 0 bases and J dropped 3 bases, with 11 bases sitting between them.

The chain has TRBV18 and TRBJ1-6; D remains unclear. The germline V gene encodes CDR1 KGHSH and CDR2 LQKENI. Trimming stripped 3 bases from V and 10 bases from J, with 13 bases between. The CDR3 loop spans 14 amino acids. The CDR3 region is CASSPEGRRSPLHF. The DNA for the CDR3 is TGTGCCAGCTCACCGGAAGGGAGGAGGTCACCCCTCCACTTT.

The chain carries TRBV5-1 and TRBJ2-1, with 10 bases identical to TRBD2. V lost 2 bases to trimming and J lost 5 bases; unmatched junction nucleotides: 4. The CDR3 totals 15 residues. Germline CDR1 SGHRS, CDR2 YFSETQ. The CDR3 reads CASSFSGRSDNEQFF. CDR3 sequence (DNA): TGCGCCAGCAGCTTTAGCGGGAGGAGCGACAATGAGCAGTTCTTC.

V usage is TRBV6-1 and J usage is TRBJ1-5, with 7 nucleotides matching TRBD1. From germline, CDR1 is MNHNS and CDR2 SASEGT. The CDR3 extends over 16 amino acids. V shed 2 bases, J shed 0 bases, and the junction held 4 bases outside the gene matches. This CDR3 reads CASSEWDRDSNQPQHF. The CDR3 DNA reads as TGTGCCAGCAGTGAATGGGACAGAGATAGCAATCAGCCCCAGCATTTT.

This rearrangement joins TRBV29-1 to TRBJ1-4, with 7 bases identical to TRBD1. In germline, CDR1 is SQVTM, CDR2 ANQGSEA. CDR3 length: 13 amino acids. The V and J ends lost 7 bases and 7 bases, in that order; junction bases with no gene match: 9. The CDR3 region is CSARDRDSEKLFF. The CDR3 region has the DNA TGCAGCGCTCGCGACAGGGATTCTGAAAAACTGTTTTTT.

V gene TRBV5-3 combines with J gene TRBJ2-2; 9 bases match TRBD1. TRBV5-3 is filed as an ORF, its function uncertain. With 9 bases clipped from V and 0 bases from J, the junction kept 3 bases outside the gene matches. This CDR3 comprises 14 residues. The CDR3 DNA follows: TGTGCCATCAGGACAGGGGCGAACACCGGGGAGCTGTTTTTT. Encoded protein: CAIRTGANTGELFF.

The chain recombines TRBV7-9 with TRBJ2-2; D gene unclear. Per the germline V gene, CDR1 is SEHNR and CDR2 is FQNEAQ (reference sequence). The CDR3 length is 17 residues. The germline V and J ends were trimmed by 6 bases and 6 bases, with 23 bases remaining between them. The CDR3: CASRLRTTVEPAGELFF. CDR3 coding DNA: TGTGCCAGCAGACTTAGGACGACGGTCGAACCGGCCGGGGAGCTGTTTTTT.

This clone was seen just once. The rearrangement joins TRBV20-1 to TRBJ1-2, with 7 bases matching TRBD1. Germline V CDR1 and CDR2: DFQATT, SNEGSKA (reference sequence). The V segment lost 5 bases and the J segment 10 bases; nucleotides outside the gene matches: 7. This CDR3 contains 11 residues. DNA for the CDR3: TGCAGTGCTGGGAGAACAGGGGCCTACACCTTC. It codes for CSAGRTGAYTF.

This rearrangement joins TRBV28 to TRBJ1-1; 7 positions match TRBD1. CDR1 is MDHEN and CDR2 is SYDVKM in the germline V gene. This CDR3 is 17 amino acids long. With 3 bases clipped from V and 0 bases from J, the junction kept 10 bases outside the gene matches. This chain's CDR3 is CASSFFFRQGMNTEAFF. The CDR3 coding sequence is TGTGCCAGCAGTTTTTTCTTCCGACAGGGAATGAACACTGAAGCTTTCTTT.

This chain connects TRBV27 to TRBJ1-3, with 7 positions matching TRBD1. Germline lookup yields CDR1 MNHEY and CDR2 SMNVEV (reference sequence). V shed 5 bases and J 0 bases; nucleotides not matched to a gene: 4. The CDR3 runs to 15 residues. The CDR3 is CASSPTGISGNTIYF. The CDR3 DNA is TGTGCCAGCAGTCCGACAGGGATCTCTGGAAACACCATATATTTT.

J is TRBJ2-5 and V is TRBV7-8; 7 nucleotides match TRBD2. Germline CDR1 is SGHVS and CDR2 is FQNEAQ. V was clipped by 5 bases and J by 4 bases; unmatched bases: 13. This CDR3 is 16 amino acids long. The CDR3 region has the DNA TGTGCCAGCAGCCCCCGAGTGGCGGGGAGGGGAGAGACCCAGTACTTC. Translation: CASSPRVAGRGETQYF.

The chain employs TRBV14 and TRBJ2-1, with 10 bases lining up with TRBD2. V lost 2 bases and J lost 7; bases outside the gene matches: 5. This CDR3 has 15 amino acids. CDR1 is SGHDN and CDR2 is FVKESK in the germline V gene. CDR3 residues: CASSQLAGARNEQFF. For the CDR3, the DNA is TGTGCCAGCAGCCAACTAGCGGGGGCTCGGAATGAGCAGTTCTTC.

The CDR3 here is CASSLVGPLETQYF. CDR3 DNA: TGTGCCAGCAGTTTAGTCGGGCCTTTAGAGACCCAGTACTTC. This sequence joins TRBV27 and TRBJ2-5; no reliable D call. V was cut by 2 bases and J by 4 bases, with 11 bases left in between. Per germline, CDR1 MNHEY and CDR2 SMNVEV (reference sequence). The CDR3 sequence is 14 residues long.

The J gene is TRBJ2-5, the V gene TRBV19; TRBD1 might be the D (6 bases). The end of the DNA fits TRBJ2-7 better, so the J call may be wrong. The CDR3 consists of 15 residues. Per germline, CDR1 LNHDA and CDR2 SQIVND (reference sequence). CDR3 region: CASSMGQGNSYEQYF. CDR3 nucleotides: TGTGCCAGTAGTATGGGGCAGGGGAACTCCTACGAGCAGTACTTC.

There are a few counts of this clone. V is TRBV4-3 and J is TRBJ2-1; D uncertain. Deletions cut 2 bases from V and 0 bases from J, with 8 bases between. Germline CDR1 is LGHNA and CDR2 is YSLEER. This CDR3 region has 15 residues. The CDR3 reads CASSQQVSSYNEQFF. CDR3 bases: TGCGCCAGCAGCCAACAAGTTAGCTCCTACAATGAGCAGTTCTTC.

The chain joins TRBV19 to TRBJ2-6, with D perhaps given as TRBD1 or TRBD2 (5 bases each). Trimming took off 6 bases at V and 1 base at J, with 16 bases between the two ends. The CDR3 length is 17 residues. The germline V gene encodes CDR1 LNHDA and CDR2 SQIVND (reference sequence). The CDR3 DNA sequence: TGTGCCAGTAGGCTTCGGGGTGGGGCTTCTGGGGCCAACGTCCTGACTTTC. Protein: CASRLRGGASGANVLTF.

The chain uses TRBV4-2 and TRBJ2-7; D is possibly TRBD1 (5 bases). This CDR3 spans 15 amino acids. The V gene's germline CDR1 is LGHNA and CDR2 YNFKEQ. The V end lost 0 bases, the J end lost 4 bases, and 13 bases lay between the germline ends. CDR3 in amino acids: CASSQEWTRGYEQYF. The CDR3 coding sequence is TGTGCCAGCAGCCAAGAATGGACAAGAGGATACGAGCAGTACTTC.

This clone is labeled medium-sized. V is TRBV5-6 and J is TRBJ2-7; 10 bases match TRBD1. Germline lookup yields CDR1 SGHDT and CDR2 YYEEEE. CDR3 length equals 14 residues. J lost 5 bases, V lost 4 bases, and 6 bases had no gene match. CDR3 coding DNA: TGTGCCAGCAGCCTGCGACAGGGGGCGGACGAGCAGTACTTC. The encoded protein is CASSLRQGADEQYF.